This T cell receptor beta chain was sequenced during a study of blood T cell repertoires in COVID-19. This clone was seen once. TCRdb keeps only in-frame clones here, not all; method: immunoSEQ multiplex PCR. The table has about 190,000 clones, 86% seen once. Germline V gives CDR1 SGHDT, CDR2 YYEEEE. There are 15 residues in the CDR3. Deletions cut 4 bases from V and 0 bases from J, with 13 bases between. The chain uses TRBV5-6 and TRBJ2-5; D is possibly TRBD1 (6 bases). The sequencing sample was made of PBMCs or T cells enriched from blood (not recorded which). This TCR derives from a woman in her 40s in a cohort exposed to, infected with or recovered from COVID-19 (not recorded which). CDR3 in amino acids: CASSLLQGDQETQYF. CDR3 bases: TGTGCCAGCAGCCTTCTACAGGGAGACCAAGAGACCCAGTACTTC.